The 16 T cell receptor beta chains given below trace back to one sample, sequenced in a study of regulatory T cells in long-lasting Graves disease. Time point noted: newly diagnosed GD, antithyroid drugs for less than 3 months. Researchers made the TCR library from RNA that was extracted from PBMCs. Library construction for TCR beta used iRepertoire HTBI primers and Arm-PCR of CDR3 regions. TCRdb re-analysed the multiplex PCR reads in MiXCR, keeping a single row per CDR3 protein. This table holds about 440,000 distinct CDR3 sequences, just under 15% found once. The same specimen was also included in a second study, on T cells in Graves' hyperthyroidism and ophthalmopathy.

This specimen was peripheral blood mononuclear cells (PBMCs), taken at new diagnosis, from a patient treated with antithyroid drugs. Receptors originate from a woman in her 30s with Graves disease.

This clonotype came up a few times. V is TRBV2 and J is TRBJ1-6, with D possibly TRBD1 on 6 matching bases. Trimming removed 4 bases from V and 5 bases from J, with 18 bases in between. Looked up from germline, CDR1 is SNHLY and CDR2 is FYNNEI. The CDR3 totals 17 residues. CDR3 nucleotides: TGTGCCAGCAGTGTAAAGAAAGGGGGGACTAATAATTCACCCCTCCACTTT. Protein: CASSVKKGGTNNSPLHF.

The chain has TRBV19 and TRBJ1-1, with a weak D call TRBD1 (5 bases). V was shortened by 1 base and J by 6 bases, with 12 bases between the two germline ends. CDR1 is LNHDA, CDR2 SQIVND, per germline (reference sequence). The CDR3 has 14 amino acids. CDR3 sequence reads: CASSIGWGSSEAFF. CDR3 DNA sequence: TGTGCCAGTAGTATAGGTTGGGGCTCATCTGAAGCTTTCTTT.

This rearrangement joins TRBV4-2 to TRBJ1-3, with 9 bases matching TRBD1. The CDR3 length is 15 residues. V dropped 2 bases and J dropped 4; count of bases not matched to a gene: 3. Looked up from germline, CDR1 is LGHNA and CDR2 is YNFKEQ. The CDR3 loop is CASSQSGTGGNTIYF. The CDR3 DNA reads TGTGCCAGCAGCCAATCCGGGACAGGGGGAAACACCATATATTTT.

The chain uses TRBV7-9 and TRBJ2-1, with D perhaps being TRBD1 or TRBD2 (6 bases each). Germline CDR1 and CDR2: SEHNR and FQNEAQ (reference sequence). CDR3 length: 14 residues. V was cut by 11 bases and J by 8 bases, with 22 bases left in between. CDR3 protein: CAFPGLNYRDEQFF. The CDR3 region has the DNA TGTGCCTTTCCGGGACTGAACTACAGGGATGAGCAGTTCTTC.

This clonotype came up once. The chain couples TRBV19 to TRBJ1-5; D is undetermined. The length of the CDR3 is 13 residues. V was clipped by 7 bases and J by 14 bases, with 21 bases between them. Germline loops: CDR1 LNHDA, CDR2 SQIVND (reference sequence). DNA for the CDR3: TGTGCCAGTACCCCGCGAGTAGGCGGGTTTGAGCATTTT. Protein: CASTPRVGGFEHF.

CDR3 DNA sequence: TGTGCCAGCAGCTCTCGGACAGGGGGCTCCTACGAGCAGTACTTC. This encodes CASSSRTGGSYEQYF. The V and J genes are TRBV7-8 and TRBJ2-7, with 10 bases aligning to TRBD1. Germline trimming cut 4 bases from V and 0 bases from J; bases unmatched to any gene: 3. The CDR3 is 15 residues long. Germline assignment: CDR1 SGHVS and CDR2 FQNEAQ.

This clonotype was detected only a few times. The CDR3 sequence: CASSISQGSNQPQHF. DNA of the CDR3: TGTGCCAGTAGTATAAGCCAGGGTAGCAATCAGCCCCAGCATTTT. The chain carries TRBV19 and TRBJ1-5, with TRBD1 as a possible D gene (5 bases). V lost 2 bases, J lost 0 bases, and 8 bases lay in between. From germline, CDR1 is LNHDA and CDR2 SQIVND (reference sequence). This CDR3 spans 15 amino acids.

Ten or more counts support this clonotype. The V and J genes are TRBV11-2 and TRBJ2-7; 11 nucleotides agree with TRBD2. The CDR3 totals 14 residues. V gave up 5 bases and J gave up 3 bases; unmatched junction bases: 3. Per germline, CDR1 SGHAT and CDR2 FQNNGV. The CDR3 region has the DNA TGTGCCAGCAGCCAGGGACTAGCGGTCTACGAGCAGTACTTC. Residues: CASSQGLAVYEQYF. The full variable domain, completed using reference TRBV11-2 and TRBJ2-7, is EAGVAQSPRYKIIEKRQSVAFWCNPISGHATLYWYQQILGQGPKLLIQFQNNGVVDDSQLPKDRFSAERLKGVDSTLKIQPAKLEDSAVYLCASSQGLAVYEQYFGPGTRLTVT.

This clonotype showed up many times. The chain links TRBV10-3 to TRBJ2-1, with TRBD2 matching over 7 bases. CDR1 and CDR2 (germline): ENHRY, SYGVKD. This CDR3 comprises 20 residues. Losses at the gene ends were 4 bases for V and 0 bases for J; bases not matched to a gene: 18. CDR3 coding DNA: TGTGCCATCAGTGCGGGAGGTCCGGGGAAGCCCTCCAGCTCCTACAATGAGCAGTTCTTC. Translation: CAISAGGPGKPSSSYNEQFF.

This clonotype has more than one count but fewer than ten. J is TRBJ2-7 and V is TRBV6-1; TRBD1 aligns across 9 bases. The CDR3 covers 16 residues. Per germline, CDR1 MNHNS and CDR2 SASEGT. The J segment lost 3 bases and the V segment lost 3 bases, leaving 9 bases of the junction unmatched. As DNA, the CDR3 is TGTGCCAGCAGTGATTCTTACAGGGGGCCTGGCTACGAGCAGTACTTC. This encodes CASSDSYRGPGYEQYF.

This clonotype was counted many times. The CDR3 DNA sequence: TGCAGTGCTAACCGGGACTATCCCTACGAGCAGTACTTC. Its protein is CSANRDYPYEQYF. The gene calls are TRBV20-1 and TRBJ2-7; 7 bases map to TRBD2. The germline gives CDR1 DFQATT, CDR2 SNEGSKA (reference sequence). Trimming took 4 bases from V and 2 from J; bases not matched to a gene: 5. The CDR3 length is 13 residues.

V is TRBV4-1 and J is TRBJ2-3, with 7 nucleotides matching TRBD2. The CDR3 is 16 residues long. V gave up 2 bases and J gave up 0 bases; unmatched junction bases: 5. Germline CDR1 is MGHRA and CDR2 is YSYEKL. This CDR3 is CASSQLGLGSTDTQYF. For the CDR3, the DNA is TGCGCCAGCAGCCAATTAGGACTAGGGAGCACAGATACGCAGTATTTT.

This clonotype was counted many times. This chain joins TRBV14 and TRBJ2-1; D is possibly TRBD1 or TRBD2 (5 bases each). The germline V gene encodes CDR1 SGHDN and CDR2 FVKESK. CDR3 length equals 11 residues. Trimming shortened V by 2 bases and J by 12 bases, and 8 bases separated the two germline ends. The CDR3 DNA sequence: TGTGCCAGCAGCCAAACTAGGGGGCAGTTCTTC. Its protein product is CASSQTRGQFF.

CDR3 coding DNA: TGTGCCAGCAGGGGGACTTTAGCCAAAAACATTCAGTACTTC. It yields the protein CASRGTLAKNIQYF. The genes are TRBV6-2 or TRBV6-3 and TRBJ2-4, with D possibly being TRBD2 (6 bases). The CDR3 sequence is 14 residues long. Germline V gene lookup returns CDR1 MNHEY and CDR2 SVGEGT. V lost 6 bases, J lost 0 bases, and 9 bases lay in between.

This clonotype turned up a few times. The V call is TRBV6-5, the J call TRBJ1-3, with TRBD1 matching 7 bases. Trimming took 4 bases from V and 5 from J; bases not matched to a gene: 5. This CDR3 contains 14 residues. Germline CDR1 MNHEY, CDR2 SVGAGI. CDR3 sequence reads: CASSFRQGRNTIYF. CDR3 bases: TGTGCCAGCAGTTTTCGACAGGGCCGAAACACCATATATTTT.

The J gene is TRBJ1-2, the V gene TRBV25-1; D is undetermined. The CDR3 runs 15 residues. Germline CDR1 and CDR2: MGHDK and SYGVNS. Deletions cut 5 bases from V and 7 bases from J, with 20 bases between. The CDR3 DNA reads as TGTGCCAGCAGTATGGGCCAAGTACGAGGAAGTGGCTACACCTTC. This sequence encodes CASSMGQVRGSGYTF.